This T cell receptor beta chain was identified in a study of cytomegalovirus exposure and HLA in healthy donors. Worth noting for this clone: Its matching antigen is unknown.

Produced via immunoSEQ multiplex PCR; TCRdb's table is partial and in-frame only. The sample gives roughly 100,000 clones, about 85% of which show up once; around 20% is in the top ten. The roughly 120-subject validation cohort, separate from the approximately 670-subject first cohort, included the donors. CDR1 and CDR2 from the germline V gene are MNHNS and SASEGT. Between the trimmed V and J ends, which lost 8 bases and 7 bases, there was a span of 12 bases. The CDR3 totals 12 residues. General observations from the study: There were 164 TCR beta chains listed as cytomegalovirus-associated. The classifier was said to identify cytomegalovirus status with high specificity and sensitivity.

The chain is built from TRBV6-1 and TRBJ2-1, with a tentative D call TRBD1 (5 bases). The receptor comes from a man aged 18 to 29 in good health and CMV-seropositive. The sequenced material came from PBMCs. The CDR3 loop is CASPCRVNEQFF. CDR3 DNA: TGTGCCAGCCCTTGCAGGGTAAATGAGCAGTTCTTC.